The 26 T cell receptor beta chains given below trace back to one sample, sequenced in a study of blood T cell repertoires in COVID-19. Generated by immunoSEQ multiplex PCR, the TCRdb table keeps only in-frame clones and is missing some. The sample comprises roughly 230,000 clones, around 90% of which are singletons, and roughly 2% rests with the top ten. Sequences were obtained from peripheral blood. These receptors all stem from a woman aged 60-75 years with COVID-19, enrolled during active disease.

A remark on this clone: Additional DNA sequences in this sample encode the identical CDR3. The chain's CDR3 is CASSLGGSQETQYF. The CDR3 region has the DNA TGTGCCAGCAGCTTAGGCGGCAGCCAAGAGACCCAGTACTTC. V gene TRBV11-3 combines with J gene TRBJ2-5; D remains ambiguous. Looked up from germline, CDR1 is SGHNT and CDR2 is YENEEA. The CDR3 is made up of 14 amino acids. V gave up 1 base and J gave up 1 base, with 7 bases separating them. Looking up the rest from reference TRBV11-3 and TRBJ2-5 gives the full variable domain: EAGVVQSPRYKIIEKKQPVAFWCNPISGHNTLYWYLQNLGQGPELLIRYENEEAVDDSQLPKDRFSAERLKGVDSTLKIQPAELGDSAVYLCASSLGGSQETQYFGPGTRLLVL.

The gene calls are TRBV19 and TRBJ1-1; 8 positions agree with TRBD1. This CDR3 region has 15 residues. V shed 5 bases and J 4 bases; nucleotides not matched to a gene: 9. Germline V gene data show CDR1 as LNHDA and CDR2 as SQIVND (reference sequence). The chain's CDR3 is CASSSDRGWVTEAFF. The CDR3 coding sequence is TGTGCCAGTAGTTCTGACAGGGGATGGGTCACTGAAGCTTTCTTT.

This chain connects TRBV3-1 (or the pseudogene TRBV3-2) to TRBJ1-4; 9 bases are a match to TRBD1. This CDR3 comprises 18 residues. Per the germline V gene, CDR1 is LGHDT and CDR2 is YNNKEL (reference sequence). V shed 0 bases and J 3 bases; nucleotides not matched to a gene: 8. In nucleotides, the CDR3 is TGTGCCAGCAGCCAAGAACAGGGGGCACCTTTTTCTAATGAAAAACTGTTTTTT. It yields the protein CASSQEQGAPFSNEKLFF.

V is TRBV30 and J is TRBJ2-1; 10 bases are a match to TRBD1. The V segment lost 3 bases and the J segment 8 bases; nucleotides outside the gene matches: 13. Germline-derived CDR1 and CDR2 are GTSNPN and SVGIG (reference sequence). The CDR3 consists of 16 residues. This CDR3 reads CAWSGPRQGALYEQFF. For the CDR3, the DNA is TGTGCCTGGAGCGGCCCAAGACAGGGGGCTTTATATGAGCAGTTCTTC.

The chain joins TRBV7-8 to TRBJ1-5; D gene unclear. CDR1 is SGHVS and CDR2 is FQNEAQ in the germline V gene. V was pared by 4 bases and J by 3 bases, with 10 bases between. The CDR3 runs 14 residues. The CDR3 DNA reads as TGTGCCAGCAGCTCCGGAGGTGTCAATCAGCCCCAGCATTTT. Translation gives CASSSGGVNQPQHF.

The J gene is TRBJ2-7, the V gene TRBV6-5; 8 positions agree with TRBD1. The CDR3 has 12 amino acids. The junction had 4 bases not matched to a gene; V was cut back by 8 bases and J by 4 bases. CDR1 and CDR2 (germline): MNHEY, SVGAGI. The CDR3 sequence is CASVRGLYEQYF. CDR3 DNA: TGTGCCAGCGTCAGGGGGCTATACGAGCAGTACTTC.

This clone has ten or more counts. CDR3 nucleotide sequence: TGTGCCAGCGAGATCCCGGGACTAGATAATGAGCAGTTCTTC. This sequence encodes CASEIPGLDNEQFF. V usage is TRBV6-5 and J usage is TRBJ2-1; 8 bases align to TRBD2. The trim removed 8 bases at V and 7 bases at J, leaving 10 bases unmatched. Looked up from germline, CDR1 is MNHEY and CDR2 is SVGAGI. CDR3 length: 14 residues.

The rearrangement joins TRBV5-1 to TRBJ2-5; 11 bases fit TRBD2. Germline V CDR1 and CDR2: SGHRS, YFSETQ. The CDR3 covers 18 residues. Trimming removed 0 bases from V and 1 base from J; junction bases left unmatched: 8. The CDR3 sequence: CASSLGLLAGGLQETQYF. In nucleotides, the CDR3 is TGCGCCAGCAGCTTGGGGCTTCTAGCGGGGGGCCTCCAAGAGACCCAGTACTTC.

The chain couples TRBV27 to TRBJ1-2, with 10 bases matching TRBD1. This CDR3 region has 15 residues. V was pared by 4 bases and J by 4 bases, with 6 bases of the junction left unmatched. Germline V gene sequence: CDR1 MNHEY, CDR2 SMNVEV (reference sequence). CDR3 loop: CASSSRDRGPYGYTF. CDR3 sequence (DNA): TGTGCCAGCAGTTCCCGGGACAGGGGCCCCTATGGCTACACCTTC.

V usage is TRBV7-2 and J usage is TRBJ1-2, with D maybe TRBD1 (6 bases). This CDR3 comprises 14 residues. V gave up 5 bases and J gave up 5 bases, with 15 bases separating them. Per the germline V gene, CDR1 is SGHTA and CDR2 is FQGNSA. CDR3 loop: CASSTGTTIYGYTF. The CDR3 nucleotides read TGTGCCAGCAGCACCGGGACAACGATTTATGGCTACACCTTC.

In its sample, this clone was seen a few times. The chain recombines TRBV20-1 with TRBJ1-1; no clear D gene. This CDR3 spans 11 amino acids. The germline V gene has CDR1 DFQATT and CDR2 SNEGSKA (reference sequence). The ends were cut back, 3 bases at V and 4 bases at J, with 6 bases in the middle. The CDR3 loop reads CSARGSTEAFF. The CDR3 nucleotides read TGCAGTGCTAGGGGCAGCACTGAAGCTTTCTTT.

The chain uses TRBV7-2 and TRBJ1-1; D not resolved. The CDR3 totals 13 residues. In germline, CDR1 is SGHTA, CDR2 FQGNSA. V lost 1 base to trimming and J lost 10 bases, with 13 bases between them. CDR3 nucleotide sequence: TGTGCCAGCAGCTTAGTGGGCCCGCATGGAGCTTTCTTT. Encoded protein: CASSLVGPHGAFF.

The CDR3 sequence is CASSLAGGDTEAFF. The DNA for the CDR3 is TGTGCCAGCAGCTTGGCAGGGGGAGATACTGAAGCTTTCTTT. V is TRBV5-4 and J is TRBJ1-1; 7 bases fit TRBD1. Germline V gene sequence: CDR1 SGHNT, CDR2 YYREEE (reference sequence). After removal of 0 bases from V and 5 bases from J, the junction contained 4 bases not matched to a gene. CDR3 length: 14 amino acids.

The J gene is TRBJ2-5, the V gene TRBV11-2; 11 bases map to TRBD2. The germline V gene has CDR1 SGHAT and CDR2 FQNNGV. The CDR3 extends over 15 amino acids. J was trimmed by 2 bases and V by 3 bases; bases with no gene match: 2. CDR3 sequence reads: CASSFLAGGQETQYF. For the CDR3, the DNA is TGTGCCAGCAGCTTTCTAGCGGGGGGTCAAGAGACCCAGTACTTC.

This clone showed up just once. The chain combines TRBV7-8 with TRBJ1-3; 7 bases align to TRBD1. Germline V CDR1 and CDR2: SGHVS, FQNEAQ. Losses at the gene ends were 5 bases for V and 4 bases for J; bases not matched to a gene: 8. The CDR3 consists of 15 residues. CDR3 DNA sequence: TGTGCCAGCAGCCTAATACAGGGGTCAGGAAACACCATATATTTT. Translation gives CASSLIQGSGNTIYF.

The rearrangement joins TRBV19 to TRBJ2-7; D is possibly TRBD1 (5 bases). With 5 bases removed from V and 4 bases from J, the gap between germline ends came to 15 bases. The V gene's germline CDR1 is LNHDA and CDR2 SQIVND (reference sequence). The CDR3 loop spans 14 amino acids. This chain's CDR3 is CASSAQGSRYEQYF. CDR3 coding DNA: TGTGCCAGTAGTGCCCAGGGCTCTAGATACGAGCAGTACTTC.

This clone was detected only a few times. The CDR3 region has the DNA TGTGCCAGCAGCCACTTGGGGCAACATAATTCACCCCTCCACTTT. This translates into CASSHLGQHNSPLHF. The V and J genes are TRBV11-2 and TRBJ1-6; tentatively, D is TRBD1 (5 bases). The CDR3 has 15 amino acids. The V gene lost 5 bases and the J gene lost 5 bases, with 13 bases spanning the gap. Looked up from germline, CDR1 is SGHAT and CDR2 is FQNNGV.

The chain couples TRBV4-2 to TRBJ2-2; D not resolved. V lost 1 base and J lost 2, with 11 bases in between. From germline, CDR1 is LGHNA and CDR2 YNFKEQ. This CDR3 has 16 amino acids. The CDR3 protein is CASSQAPTLNTGELFF. CDR3 nucleotides: TGTGCCAGCAGCCAAGCCCCGACACTTAACACCGGGGAGCTGTTTTTT.

The chain is built from TRBV11-2 and TRBJ1-1; a possible D gene is TRBD1 (6 bases). Trimming left V 5 bases short and J 3 bases short, with 13 bases between. The CDR3 contains 14 residues. The germline CDR1 and CDR2 sequences are SGHAT and FQNNGV. This chain's CDR3 is CASSQGWEHTEAFF. For the CDR3, the DNA is TGTGCCAGCAGCCAGGGGTGGGAACACACTGAAGCTTTCTTT.

The chain links TRBV7-2 to TRBJ2-2, with D maybe TRBD2 (6 bases). CDR3 length: 13 residues. Germline V gives CDR1 SGHTA, CDR2 FQGNSA. Trimming took off 4 bases at V and 5 bases at J, with 8 bases between the two ends. In DNA form, the CDR3 reads TGTGCCAGCAGCTCGGGGGTGACCGGGGAGCTGTTTTTT. Protein product: CASSSGVTGELFF.

The V and J genes are TRBV30 and TRBJ1-6; TRBD1 matches at 8 bases. This CDR3 spans 14 amino acids. V shed 3 bases and J 8 bases; nucleotides not matched to a gene: 6. Germline CDR1 GTSNPN, CDR2 SVGIG (reference sequence). CDR3 protein: CAWRGGTGYSPLHF. For the CDR3, the DNA is TGTGCCTGGAGGGGTGGGACAGGTTATTCACCCCTCCACTTT.

The rearrangement uses TRBV19 and TRBJ1-4; 8 nucleotides line up with TRBD1. Trimming cost V 2 bases and J 3 bases; bases outside gene matches: 17. The CDR3 consists of 20 residues. The V gene's germline CDR1 is LNHDA and CDR2 SQIVND (reference sequence). The CDR3 region has the DNA TGTGCCAGTAGTATAAGATTTGAGGGGGGGCAGGGGGCCCCTAATGAAAAACTGTTTTTT. Amino acids: CASSIRFEGGQGAPNEKLFF. Full variable domain (rest looked up from reference TRBV19 and TRBJ1-4): DGGITQSPKYLFRKEGQNVTLSCEQNLNHDAMYWYRQDPGQGLRLIYYSQIVNDFQKGDIAEGYSVSREKKESFPLTVTSAQKNPTAFYLCASSIRFEGGQGAPNEKLFFGSGTQLSVL.

The chain has TRBV6-1 and TRBJ2-2; TRBD1 aligns across 7 bases. The CDR3 runs 16 residues. V trimming: 4 bases; J trimming: 0 bases; junction bases outside the gene matches: 5. Germline V lookup: CDR1 MNHNS, CDR2 SASEGT. CDR3 region: CASSAPTGTNTGELFF. In DNA, the CDR3 is TGTGCCAGCAGTGCTCCGACAGGGACGAACACCGGGGAGCTGTTTTTT.

This chain uses TRBV15 with TRBJ2-7; D is unresolved. V dropped 6 bases and J dropped 7 bases, with 13 bases sitting between them. The CDR3 covers 12 residues. The V gene's germline CDR1 is LNHNV and CDR2 YYDKDF (reference sequence). The CDR3 DNA sequence: TGTGCCACCAGTCGAGGTCTGCGAGAGCAGTACTTC. Translating gives CATSRGLREQYF.

The genes are TRBV9 and TRBJ1-2; 10 nucleotides align to TRBD1. Germline CDR1 reads SGDLS; CDR2 reads YYNGEE. The CDR3 has 14 residues. V was clipped by 3 bases and J by 3 bases; unmatched bases: 2. The CDR3 protein is CASSAGQGDYGYTF. CDR3 DNA sequence: TGTGCCAGCAGCGCTGGACAGGGGGACTATGGCTACACCTTC. The variable domain in full, completed from reference TRBV9 and TRBJ1-2, reads DSGVTQTPKHLITATGQRVTLRCSPRSGDLSVYWYQQSLDQGLQFLIQYYNGEERAKGNILERFSAQQFPDLHSELNLSSLELGDSALYFCASSAGQGDYGYTFGSGTRLTVV.

This clone was counted once. The chain recombines TRBV5-4 with TRBJ2-7, with unresolved D. The germline V gene has CDR1 SGHNT and CDR2 YYREEE (reference sequence). The ends were cut back, 0 bases at V and 1 base at J, with 5 bases in the middle. The CDR3 runs to 13 residues. This CDR3 is CASSLGASYEQYF. The CDR3 DNA sequence: TGTGCCAGCAGCTTGGGAGCTTCCTACGAGCAGTACTTC.